Presented here are 12 T cell receptor beta chains from one specimen sequenced in a study of read filtering for tumor transcriptome and immune sequencing. Molecular barcoded adaptors covering alpha/delta and beta/gamma chains were used on roughly 370 ng RNA. TCRdb re-called the reads with MiXCR, one entry per CDR3 protein. The sample shows some 120,000 distinct CDR3 sequences, 10% to 15% of them seen only once. The specimen sequenced was a population of CD138-negative cells sorted from bone marrow. All receptors derive from a donor aged 40 or over with multiple myeloma.

This clonotype was seen ten or more times. The chain combines TRBV10-2 with TRBJ2-2, with 9 bases lining up with TRBD1. The V gene end was trimmed by 6 bases and the J gene end by 4 bases; junction bases not matched to a gene: 3. CDR1 and CDR2 (germline): WSHSY, SAAADI. This CDR3 contains 14 residues. CDR3 residues: CASRSTGGTGELFF. The DNA of the CDR3 is TGCGCCAGCAGGTCGACAGGGGGCACCGGGGAGCTGTTTTTT.

Many counts were recorded for this clonotype. The rearrangement uses TRBV20-1 and TRBJ1-6; TRBD1 matches at 11 bases. This CDR3 contains 19 residues. V shed 2 bases, J shed 0 bases, and the junction held 9 bases outside the gene matches. CDR1 and CDR2 (germline): DFQATT, SNEGSKA (reference sequence). Here the CDR3 DNA reads TGCAGTGCTAGACCGCCCGGGACAGGGGGGTTCTCCTATAATTCACCCCTCCACTTT. Translation gives CSARPPGTGGFSYNSPLHF.

This clonotype was detected ten times or more. The J gene is TRBJ2-2, the V gene TRBV19, with 8 bases lining up with TRBD2. The CDR3 length is 14 residues. The ends lost 10 bases at V and 7 bases at J; junction bases unmatched: 11. Looked up from germline, CDR1 is LNHDA and CDR2 is SQIVND (reference sequence). This CDR3 reads CATENGRGIGELFF. In nucleotides, the CDR3 is TGTGCCACCGAAAACGGGAGGGGTATCGGGGAGCTGTTTTTT.

In regard to this clonotype: This clone may be a read error of a much larger clone one base away. The chain recombines TRBV28 with TRBJ2-7; the match to TRBD2 covers 9 bases. Germline V gene lookup returns CDR1 MDHEN and CDR2 SYDVKM. The CDR3 contains 13 residues. The CDR3 sequence: CAIGTSFPYERYF. CDR3 DNA: TGTGCCATTGGGACTAGCTTTCCCTACGAGCGGTACTTC.

The J gene is TRBJ1-1, the V gene TRBV2; D remains unclear. The CDR3 runs to 15 residues. Germline loops: CDR1 SNHLY, CDR2 FYNNEI. Trimming removed 2 bases from V and 5 bases from J, with 15 bases in between. The CDR3 reads CASSERRTAATEAFF. Written as DNA, the CDR3 is TGTGCCAGCAGTGAAAGACGGACGGCGGCGACTGAAGCTTTCTTT.

There are many counts of this clonotype. The V call is TRBV11-2, the J call TRBJ2-3; the D gene could be TRBD1 or TRBD2 (6 bases each). Germline V gene data show CDR1 as SGHAT and CDR2 as FQNNGV. This CDR3 has 14 amino acids. Trimming took off 1 base at V and 4 bases at J, with 9 bases between the two ends. This chain's CDR3 is CASSLAGAADTQYF. The CDR3 coding sequence is TGTGCCAGCAGCTTAGCGGGGGCGGCAGATACGCAGTATTTT.

This clonotype was seen a handful of times. This chain uses TRBV21-1 with TRBJ2-1; the table's D gene call, TRBD2, was not cross checked with the DNA. TRBV21-1 is listed as a pseudogene. The CDR3 has 20 residues. Written as DNA, the CDR3 is TGTGCCAGCAGAGGAGGACTAGCGCTCTTCCCCTTGTGCTGGTACAATGAGCAGTTCTTC. Translated: CASRGGLALFPLCWYNEQFF.

This clonotype was seen more than once but under ten times. V is TRBV29-1 and J is TRBJ1-4, with D hard to call. The CDR3 totals 11 residues. In germline, CDR1 is SQVTM, CDR2 ANQGSEA. The V end lost 4 bases, the J end lost 8 bases, and 8 bases lay between the germline ends. CDR3 nucleotide sequence: TGCAGCGTTGGGTTTGGCGAAAAACTGTTTTTT. Protein product: CSVGFGEKLFF.

Comment on this clonotype: This sequence may be a read error, since a much larger clone differs from it by one base. Without the conserved terminal phenylalanine or tryptophan, this CDR3 likely stems from a read error. This chain's CDR3 is CASSTTGSDQPQHS. DNA of the CDR3: TGTGCCAGCAGCACCACGGGGTCCGATCAGCCCCAGCATTCT. This rearrangement joins TRBV7-3 to TRBJ1-5; D is unresolved. The CDR3 extends over 14 amino acids. V lost 5 bases and J lost 5, with 13 bases in between. Germline V CDR1 and CDR2: SGHTA, FQGTGA.

This clonotype has ten or more counts. The V call is TRBV27, the J call TRBJ2-6; D is perhaps TRBD2 (7 bases). V shed 7 bases and J shed 2 bases, with 12 bases lying between them. Germline-derived CDR1 and CDR2 are MNHEY and SMNVEV (reference sequence). This CDR3 has 15 residues. As DNA, the CDR3 is TGTGCCAGCACCCCCGGGGGGCCTGGGGCCAACGTCCTGACTTTC. Amino acids: CASTPGGPGANVLTF.

This clonotype came up many times. The chain is built from TRBV7-9 and TRBJ2-2; perhaps TRBD2 as D (6 bases). This CDR3 has 17 amino acids. The ends were cut back, 8 bases at V and 0 bases at J, with 19 bases in the middle. From germline, CDR1 is SEHNR and CDR2 FQNEAQ (reference sequence). For the CDR3, the DNA is TGTGCCAGCCCCTTTGGCGGGACGGAAGCGAACACCGGGGAGCTGTTTTTT. Translation gives CASPFGGTEANTGELFF.

This clonotype appeared many times. The chain couples TRBV7-9 to TRBJ2-1; D perhaps matches TRBD2 (6 bases). Trimming left V 9 bases short and J 0 bases short, with 18 bases between. This CDR3 is 16 amino acids long. Germline CDR1 is SEHNR and CDR2 is FQNEAQ (reference sequence). The CDR3 region is CARIGGAKSSYNEQFF. In nucleotides, the CDR3 is TGTGCCAGAATAGGCGGGGCGAAGAGCTCCTACAATGAGCAGTTCTTC.